The source of this T cell receptor (beta chain) is a study of cytomegalovirus exposure and HLA in healthy donors (dated by TCRdb to about 2017). Study-level background: In an earlier analysis of under 750 of the donors, under 300 Gb of sequence data and approximately 120 million unique TCR beta sequences from roughly 180 million T cells were reported. About 280 gigabases of sequencing data and tens of millions of unique TCR sequences were included in an early release covering about 600 HLA-typed donors. All discovery cohort repertoires had been generated on a single sequencing platform. To study patterns of TCR occurrence, a later analysis re-analyzed previously published TCR beta repertoires from under 750 donors and added high-resolution HLA genotyping. Among about 370 genotyped donors of the cohort, an average of approximately 200,000 unique TCR beta nucleotide sequences was sequenced per donor, of which 15% to 20% were non-productive. To predict cytomegalovirus infection status, the study brought together high-throughput TCR immunosequencing, statistical association of individual TCRs with disease status, and machine learning. Rather than drawing on any new phenotypic data, the later analysis identified candidate immune exposures from TCR beta sequences and the way those sequences occurred across donors. Along with the roughly 670-subject first cohort, a separate validation cohort of around 120 different subjects was used. Donor age, sex, ethnicity and CMV serostatus were compiled together with the repertoire data. Of the 398 genotyped donors, less than 90% were placed in the genetic ancestry cluster associated with self-reported Caucasian donors. Roughly 5 DR-DQ haplotypes were handled as single units for association and clustering, since linkage in the cohort was strong. HLA typing included class I and class II loci at four-digit resolution. In a later genetic analysis, genome-wide SNP genotypes for about 55% of the 666 donors were used, and that subset was treated as a discovery cohort. To decide whether each TCR beta V gene segment behaved as functional or pseudogenic, an earlier analysis of fewer than 750 of the donors relied on high-throughput TCR beta sequencing. The study aimed to test whether cataloging public T cell receptors could reveal signatures of past pathogen exposure. The study used immunosequencing to profile the T cell repertoires of approximately 690 subjects and linked those repertoires to cytomegalovirus serostatus. The number of typed donors differed by locus: about 629-640 for A, B, C, DRB1 and DQB1; some 500 for DQA1; around 580 for DPA1; and about 450 for DPB1. The study at large found these results: Compared with equally common non-associated chains, HLA-associated TCR beta chains in a later analysis were more clonally expanded and had lower generation probabilities. This cohort had only TCR beta chains sequenced, and the lack of alpha or paired-chain data limited which features could be detected. A cluster of highly shared sequence variants was judged likely to be a technical artifact of the sequencing pipeline. In a later analysis, several top co-occurrence clusters were reported to appear linked to parvovirus B19, influenza, CMV and Epstein-Barr virus. Seventeen rarely observed V segments, including chromosome 9 orphons, were excluded from the earlier analysis of a few hundred of the donors because counts were too low. The study listed 150 to 200 TCR beta chains as associated with cytomegalovirus. In a later analysis, the rate of TCR association differed among HLA loci, with DRB1 alleles having the most associated TCRs and HLA-C alleles having the fewest. Strong co-occurrence of HLA alleles, especially DR and DQ, made assigning TCR associations to individual alleles difficult. Correlated functional status among segregating V segments might be attributable to linkage disequilibrium, but an unknown experimental factor could not be ruled out. Broadly in line with IMGT annotations, most TCR beta V segments showed up in productive rearrangements about 87% or about 30% of the time in an earlier analysis of 587 of the donors. Immune exposure information for the cohort was limited to CMV serostatus. In a later analysis, most CMV-associated TCR beta chains were found to appear HLA-restricted, with HLA associations seemingly driven largely by CMV exposure. Because some donors lacked HLA typing at each locus, the association tests relied only on the typed subset. V-gene and J-gene trimming of TCR beta chains was associated with a missense DCLRE1C variant in a later genetic analysis, and the association was replicated in an independent cohort. The 87-base-pair reads could not distinguish some IMGT-functional V segments, including TRBV6-2 and TRBV6-3, so those segments were excluded. A further reported finding was that TCR beta sequences accurately predicted the HLA-A and HLA-B alleles for most subjects in the first cohort. Three of the identified cytomegalovirus-associated TCR beta chains were confirmed in vitro to be specific for cytomegalovirus antigens. Cytomegalovirus status was reported to be diagnosed by the classifier with high specificity and sensitivity in both the original and validation cohorts. According to a later genetic analysis, donors in an Asian-associated ancestry cluster had fewer N-insertions in productive TCRs than the approximately 700-donor mean. While some public TCRs were present in many individuals, most TCR sequences turned up only very rarely across donors. Sequencing depth was assumed to be roughly uniform across donors in the presence/absence analyses, though that assumption may not hold. According to the authors, the approach could potentially be generalized to other disease states and immunological phenotypes. At a false discovery rate of 0.05, a later analysis linked about 16,000 TCR beta sequences to specific HLA alleles.

Libraries came from the immunoSEQ multiplex PCR assay. For the multiplex PCR, a mixture combining 60 forward primers for TCR Vbeta segments and 13 reverse primers for TCR Jbeta segments was used. The CDR3 region of rearranged TCR beta genes was amplified from genomic DNA with a multiplex PCR assay. The amplified TCR beta libraries were sequenced on the Illumina HiSeq System as 87-base-pair reads. In the paper's pipeline: In a later analysis, about 80 million unique TCR beta chains were counted across the 500 to 850 repertoires, and around 11 million of these chains were shared by at least two donors. Raw reads were error-corrected and collapsed into unique sequences by a nearest-neighbor algorithm in which closely related sequences were merged to remove PCR and sequencing errors. Alignment of CDR3 sequences to IMGT reference sequences was used to assign V, D and J gene segments. For a sequence to be retained, a match of at least six nucleotides was required to both a V gene segment and a J gene segment. Rearrangements were called productive when the CDR3 lacked stop codons and stayed in frame with V and J; all others were non-productive. Following IMGT convention, CDR3 was defined as the stretch from the second conserved V-encoded cysteine up to the conserved J-encoded phenylalanine. In an earlier analysis of around 570 of the donors, sequences lacking an unambiguous match to a single V gene segment were excluded. An earlier analysis of several hundred of the donors called V segments functional above 56.7% productive rearrangements and segregating when the between-donor standard deviation exceeded 5%. A statistical classification framework was built for diagnosing cytomegalovirus status from the catalog of TCR beta chain sequences. V and J gene assignment, in a later analysis, came from comparing TCR nucleotide sequences with IMGT/GENE-DB human TR gene sequences. The TCRdist pipeline was used in a later analysis to assign CDR3 sequences and most-parsimonious VDJ recombination scenarios. In a later analysis, each TCR beta chain was defined by its CDR3 amino acid sequence together with its V-gene family, and reads lacking a unique V-gene family were excluded. A later analysis removed 500 to 600 highly shared, low-generation-probability nucleotide sequences to deal with suspected cross-contamination and a sequencing artifact. A later analysis calculated a clonal expansion index for each public chain from normalized within-repertoire ranks of inferred template counts. In a later analysis, generation probabilities were computed using a VDJ recombination model fitted to out-of-frame rearrangements, and the results were checked against IGoR. In a later analysis, TCR-TCR, TCR-HLA and TCR-CMV co-occurrence was scored with hypergeometric tests, and a repertoire-size bias correction was applied to TCR pairs. A later analysis estimated false discovery rates by permuting HLA or CMV assignments 20 times. In a later analysis, co-occurring TCRs were grouped with DBSCAN, and TCRdist sequence similarity was added when clustering was performed within HLA-allele-positive subsets. Co-occurrence clustering excluded repertoires with fewer than 30,000 or more than 120,000 public chains, plus five with anomalous nucleotide sharing. Sourced from immuneACCESS, this table was stored by TCRdb with only in-frame sequences that have V and J called. A share of the clones is absent; for the studies checked, an unresolved V gene accounts for under half, and the remainder has no known explanation. The V and J calls and the clone size are those of that table, but D and trimming were determined from the DNA. For this sample the table gives roughly 120,000 clones, of which around three quarters were detected only once. The ten largest clones take up around 3% of the sample.

With regard to this clone: Its cognate antigen has yet to be identified. Within one base of it there is no much larger clone, and no base qualities were kept.

The CDR3 sequence holds 17 residues, the cysteine and phenylalanine included. The retained sequence is limited to the CDR3, 51 bases, with the frame set at the first base. V gives up 4 bases and J gives up 5 bases, and the segment between their germline ends measures 23 bases. The germline V gene yields SGHRS for CDR1 and YFSETQ for CDR2. The cohort was made up of under 800 healthy bone marrow donors. Cohort members were all nominally healthy when sampled, although unrecorded immune exposures were likely present. The donor was CMV seropositive and was included in the group of 250 to 300 seropositive cohort members. Every donor gave a peripheral blood sample, and the peripheral blood mononuclear cells from that sample were used for TCR beta sequencing. Genomic DNA extraction from the blood cell samples was performed with the Qiagen DNeasy Blood Extraction Kit.

Sequenced: PBMCs. The rearrangement combines TRBV5-1 with TRBJ2-3; the D region is possibly TRBD1 or TRBD2, each matching across 9 bases. The source is a woman aged 18 to 35 in good health and CMV-seropositive. CDR3 region: CASSSRTGASGIDTQYF. The nucleotides are TGCGCCAGCAGCAGTCGGACAGGGGCTAGCGGGATAGATACGCAGTATTTT.